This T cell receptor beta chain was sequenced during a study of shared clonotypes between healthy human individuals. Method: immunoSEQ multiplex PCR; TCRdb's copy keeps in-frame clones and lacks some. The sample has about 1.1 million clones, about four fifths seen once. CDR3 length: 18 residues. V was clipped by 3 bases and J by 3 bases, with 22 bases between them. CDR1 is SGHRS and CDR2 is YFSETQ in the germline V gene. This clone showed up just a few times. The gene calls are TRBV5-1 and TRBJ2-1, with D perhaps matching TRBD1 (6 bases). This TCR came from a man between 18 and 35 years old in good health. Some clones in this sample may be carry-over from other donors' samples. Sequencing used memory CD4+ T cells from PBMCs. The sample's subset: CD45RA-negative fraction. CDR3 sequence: CASSSPPGPGQGYNEQFF. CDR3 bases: TGCGCCAGCAGCTCGCCGCCCGGGCCGGGACAAGGCTACAATGAGCAGTTCTTC.